Detailed here is one T cell receptor beta chain. Its specificity is unknown. This sample is drawn from a study of T cell responses to AZD1222 COVID-19 vaccine. Findings and caveats of the study: The donor group comprised mostly white British people and more females; the analysis possibly underestimated clonal diversity. Repertoire sampling was restricted to post-peak T cell response timepoints.

Sequencing was performed with immunoSEQ multiplex PCR; in TCRdb, only in-frame clones are kept and a portion is missing. This table has over 70,000 clones, approximately 90% appearing once. V shed 8 bases, J shed 1 base, and the junction held 13 bases outside the gene matches. The CDR3 is made up of 16 amino acids. CDR1 is MGHRA and CDR2 is YSYEKL in the germline V gene. The V gene is TRBV4-1, the J gene TRBJ1-1; 7 bases match TRBD1. Specimen: peripheral blood, collected 28 days after the second AZD1222 dose. This sequence was found in an adult who received the AZD1222 COVID-19 vaccine. Here the CDR3 DNA reads TGCGCCAGCGGAAAATCCCGACAGGGAACGAACACTGAAGCTTTCTTT. Protein sequence: CASGKSRQGTNTEAFF.